Following are 19 T cell receptor beta chains from one sample sequenced in a study of T cell responses to AZD1222 COVID-19 vaccine. Data came from immunoSEQ multiplex PCR; TCRdb stores just in-frame clones and leaves some out. The sample contains roughly 130,000 clones, roughly 88% of which appear only once. Sequences were derived from peripheral blood, sampled on day 0 of AZD1222 vaccination. Receptors originate from an adult in good health.

The chain combines TRBV5-1 with TRBJ2-5; 11 positions match TRBD2. This CDR3 has 15 amino acids. Trimming cost V 5 bases and J 1 base; bases outside gene matches: 4. Looked up from germline, CDR1 is SGHRS and CDR2 is YFSETQ. CDR3 nucleotide sequence: TGCGCCAGCAGGCAAACTAGCGGGGGCCAAGAGACCCAGTACTTC. Translating it yields CASRQTSGGQETQYF.

This clone has just one count. CDR3 in amino acids: CASSRRDGRYEQYF. DNA of the CDR3: TGTGCCAGCAGTCGCCGGGACGGACGATACGAGCAGTACTTC. The J gene is TRBJ2-7, the V gene TRBV27; D is perhaps TRBD1 or TRBD2 (5 bases each). Trimming left V 5 bases short and J 4 bases short, with 15 bases between. CDR3 length equals 14 residues. Germline V lookup: CDR1 MNHEY, CDR2 SMNVEV (reference sequence).

This clone has a single count. CDR3 sequence: CASSYPDRDNSPLHF. In DNA, the CDR3 is TGTGCCAGCAGTTACCCGGACAGGGATAATTCACCCCTCCACTTT. V gene TRBV6-6 combines with J gene TRBJ1-6; 8 nucleotides match TRBD1. CDR1 MNHNY and CDR2 SVGAGI come from the germline V gene (reference sequence). CDR3 length: 15 amino acids. The trim removed 2 bases at V and 5 bases at J, leaving 2 bases unmatched.

This chain uses TRBV10-1 with TRBJ2-5; TRBD2 agrees at 10 bases. Germline assignment: CDR1 WNHNN and CDR2 SYGVQD (reference sequence). This CDR3 comprises 13 residues. V lost 5 bases and J lost 9; bases outside the gene matches: 6. The CDR3, as DNA: TGCGCCAGCAGTACAGGACTAGCGGAGGCCCAGTACTTC. This codes for CASSTGLAEAQYF.

The rearrangement uses TRBV7-3 and TRBJ2-7; 11 nucleotides align to TRBD1. CDR3 length: 15 amino acids. Unmatched junction bases numbered 5, after V lost 4 bases and J lost 3 bases. Looked up from germline, CDR1 is SGHTA and CDR2 is FQGTGA. The CDR3 coding sequence is TGTGCCAGCAGCTCTGGACAGGGGGCAGTCTACGAGCAGTACTTC. This encodes CASSSGQGAVYEQYF.

This clone was recorded once. The chain links TRBV12-5 to TRBJ2-1; TRBD1 might be the D (5 bases). V lost 2 bases to trimming and J lost 9 bases, with 11 bases between them. CDR1 LGHNT and CDR2 FRNRAP come from the germline V gene. This CDR3 has 13 amino acids. The CDR3 DNA follows: TGTGCTAGTGGTTTGATAACAGGCGGTGAGCAGTTCTTC. This codes for CASGLITGGEQFF.

This clone was seen a handful of times. CDR3 bases: TGTGCCAGCAGCCGGACAGGGGGTCCGATTCAGCCCCAGCATTTT. It is translated as CASSRTGGPIQPQHF. The rearrangement uses TRBV7-9 and TRBJ1-5, with TRBD1 matching 10 bases. Germline-derived CDR1 and CDR2 are SEHNR and FQNEAQ (reference sequence). The CDR3 consists of 15 residues. J lost 6 bases, V lost 5 bases, and 7 bases had no gene match.

CDR3 loop: CASSPRTGSSPLHF. CDR3 sequence (DNA): TGTGCCAGCAGCCCTCGGACAGGGAGTTCACCCCTCCACTTT. The rearrangement links TRBV3-1 (or the pseudogene TRBV3-2) to TRBJ1-6, with TRBD1 identical over 8 bases. Per germline, CDR1 LGHDT and CDR2 YNNKEL (reference sequence). The ends lost 4 bases at V and 9 bases at J; junction bases unmatched: 5. The CDR3 totals 14 residues.

This chain connects TRBV27 to TRBJ1-4; a possible D gene is TRBD1 (5 bases). The CDR3 is 14 residues long. Trimming stripped 4 bases from V and 8 bases from J, with 14 bases between. Germline-derived CDR1 and CDR2 are MNHEY and SMNVEV (reference sequence). This CDR3 reads CASSSDPRGEKLFF. CDR3 in DNA: TGTGCCAGCAGTTCAGATCCAAGGGGAGAAAAACTGTTTTTT.

This clone was counted between two and nine times. V and J are TRBV5-1 and TRBJ1-4; 8 positions match TRBD1. J was trimmed by 3 bases and V by 0 bases; bases with no gene match: 16. Looked up from germline, CDR1 is SGHRS and CDR2 is YFSETQ. CDR3 length: 20 amino acids. CDR3 residues: CASSLGILQGEVKANEKLFF. CDR3 coding DNA: TGCGCCAGCAGCTTGGGTATATTACAGGGGGAAGTTAAAGCTAATGAAAAACTGTTTTTT.

The rearrangement uses TRBV12-5 and TRBJ2-1, with 12 nucleotides matching TRBD2. V lost 2 bases, J lost 6 bases, and 8 bases stayed unmatched. The CDR3 consists of 17 residues. Germline CDR1 LGHNT, CDR2 FRNRAP. CDR3 loop: CASGLSRTSGGFNEQFF. The CDR3 DNA sequence: TGTGCTAGTGGTTTGTCCAGAACTAGCGGGGGGTTCAATGAGCAGTTCTTC.

V usage is TRBV7-9 and J usage is TRBJ2-7; 10 bases are a match to TRBD2. Germline values: CDR1 SEHNR, CDR2 FQNEAQ (reference sequence). With 3 bases clipped from V and 2 bases from J, the junction kept 4 bases outside the gene matches. The CDR3 sequence is 15 residues long. CDR3 sequence reads: CASSLLAGVAYEQYF. CDR3 nucleotide sequence: TGTGCCAGCAGCTTGCTAGCGGGAGTGGCCTACGAGCAGTACTTC.

The chain is built from TRBV5-1 and TRBJ2-5; a weak D match, TRBD2 (6 bases). CDR3 length: 14 residues. The germline V gene has CDR1 SGHRS and CDR2 YFSETQ. The V end was cut by 4 bases, the J end by 4 bases, with 14 bases between. The CDR3 loop is CASSPAGGAETQYF. The CDR3, as DNA: TGCGCCAGCAGCCCTGCCGGAGGGGCAGAGACCCAGTACTTC.

The CDR3 sequence: CASSQDKDGRASGAKNIQYF. The CDR3 bases are TGTGCCAGCAGCCAAGATAAAGACGGGAGGGCTTCGGGGGCCAAAAACATTCAGTACTTC. This sequence joins TRBV3-1 (or the pseudogene TRBV3-2) and TRBJ2-4, with 8 bases lining up with TRBD2. The CDR3 runs 20 residues. Germline trimming cut 0 bases from V and 1 base from J; bases unmatched to any gene: 14. The germline gives CDR1 LGHDT, CDR2 YNNKEL (reference sequence).

The chain has TRBV6-1 and TRBJ1-5, with D perhaps matching TRBD1 (6 bases). The germline V gene has CDR1 MNHNS and CDR2 SASEGT. The CDR3 extends over 14 amino acids. Trimming removed 3 bases from V and 7 bases from J, with 13 bases in between. DNA for the CDR3: TGTGCCAGCAGTGAGGGGGCCGGGTGGCAGCCCCAGCATTTT. Its translation is CASSEGAGWQPQHF.

This clone was seen more than once but under ten times. The CDR3 spells CSPGQNTEAFF. The CDR3 coding sequence is TGCAGTCCGGGACAGAACACTGAAGCTTTCTTT. V gene TRBV20-1 combines with J gene TRBJ1-1; D may be TRBD1 (6 bases). Germline values: CDR1 DFQATT, CDR2 SNEGSKA (reference sequence). Trimming pared 8 bases from V and 1 base from J, leaving 8 bases between. CDR3 length: 11 amino acids.

The gene calls are TRBV24-1 and TRBJ2-7; 14 bases match TRBD2. The V and J ends lost 8 bases and 4 bases, in that order; junction bases with no gene match: 12. Germline CDR1 and CDR2: KGHDR and SFDVKD. CDR3 length: 17 amino acids. In DNA, the CDR3 is TGTGCCACCAAATTAGCGGGACTAGCGGGAGTTGGATACGAGCAGTACTTC. Amino acids: CATKLAGLAGVGYEQYF.

In its sample, this clone was seen a few times. The J gene is TRBJ2-7, the V gene TRBV9; TRBD2 matches 7 bases. The ends lost 2 bases at V and 4 bases at J; junction bases unmatched: 9. The CDR3 is 15 amino acids. In germline, CDR1 is SGDLS, CDR2 YYNGEE. The CDR3 DNA sequence: TGTGCCAGCAGCGTCACGCTAGCGGAGAAATACGAGCAGTACTTC. Protein product: CASSVTLAEKYEQYF.

The chain links TRBV30 to TRBJ1-2; D gene uncertain. Germline CDR1 is GTSNPN and CDR2 is SVGIG (reference sequence). The V end was cut by 5 bases, the J end by 7 bases, with 20 bases between. The CDR3 sequence is 14 residues long. The CDR3 loop reads CAWRSLSQGIGYTF. Here the CDR3 DNA reads TGTGCCTGGCGGTCCTTGTCCCAAGGTATTGGCTACACCTTC.